One and the same sample provided the 21 T cell receptor beta chains below, sequenced in a study of shared clonotypes between healthy human individuals. Method: immunoSEQ multiplex PCR; TCRdb's copy keeps in-frame clones and lacks some. Of over a million clones detected, 98% appear once; the ten largest clones hold approximately 0.38%. Material: naive CD4+ T cells sorted from blood. Noted subset: CD45RA+ positively selected. The receptors stem from a man aged 25-45 years in good health.

V gene TRBV5-1 combines with J gene TRBJ2-2; tentative D call: TRBD1 (6 bases). V lost 0 bases and J lost 5, with 11 bases in between. Germline CDR1 SGHRS, CDR2 YFSETQ. This CDR3 contains 15 residues. CDR3 protein: CASSLAWTATGELFF. For the CDR3, the DNA is TGCGCCAGCAGCTTGGCCTGGACAGCAACCGGGGAGCTGTTTTTT. The complete variable domain, with remaining parts taken from reference TRBV5-1 and TRBJ2-2, reads KAGVTQTPRYLIKTRGQQVTLSCSPISGHRSVSWYQQTPGQGLQFLFEYFSETQRNKGNFPGRFSGRQFSNSRSEMNVSTLELGDSALYLCASSLAWTATGELFFGEGSRLTVL.

This clone was seen just once. The rearrangement joins TRBV11-2 to TRBJ1-4, with no clear D. V gave up 5 bases and J gave up 8 bases, with 9 bases separating them. CDR3 length equals 12 residues. CDR1 and CDR2 (germline): SGHAT, FQNNGV. The CDR3 sequence: CASSPVREKLFF. As DNA, the CDR3 is TGTGCCAGCAGCCCCGTAAGGGAAAAACTGTTTTTT.

The V and J genes are TRBV25-1 and TRBJ2-1; D is possibly TRBD2 (6 bases). The V gene lost 6 bases and the J gene lost 7 bases, with 16 bases spanning the gap. This CDR3 spans 14 amino acids. Germline V gives CDR1 MGHDK, CDR2 SYGVNS. The CDR3 sequence: CASSRAGRRNEQFF. In nucleotides, the CDR3 is TGTGCCAGCAGCCGAGCGGGTCGGCGAAATGAGCAGTTCTTC. Complete variable domain (other parts from reference TRBV25-1 and TRBJ2-1): EADIYQTPRYLVIGTGKKITLECSQTMGHDKMYWYQQDPGMELHLIHYSYGVNSTEKGDLSSESTVSRIRTEHFPLTLESARPSHTSQYLCASSRAGRRNEQFFGPGTRLTVL.

V is TRBV7-9 and J is TRBJ1-3; unclear D gene. The CDR3 is made up of 13 amino acids. CDR1 is SEHNR and CDR2 is FQNEAQ in the germline V gene (reference sequence). V gave up 2 bases and J gave up 6 bases, with 8 bases separating them. The CDR3 nucleotides read TGTGCCAGCAGCTTAAGGGCGGCAAACACCATATATTTT. It translates to CASSLRAANTIYF.

The chain uses TRBV7-9 and TRBJ2-5; tentatively, D is TRBD1 (5 bases). The CDR3 extends over 13 amino acids. V lost 5 bases and J lost 3, with 10 bases in between. Germline assignment: CDR1 SEHNR and CDR2 FQNEAQ (reference sequence). The CDR3 sequence is CASSPTVEETQYF. The CDR3 DNA sequence: TGTGCCAGCAGCCCGACAGTGGAAGAGACCCAGTACTTC.

This clone came up once. The chain carries TRBV5-1 and TRBJ2-1; D possibly corresponds to TRBD1 (6 bases). V was trimmed by 6 bases and J by 6 bases, leaving 19 bases between them. This CDR3 region has 15 residues. CDR1 and CDR2 from the germline V gene are SGHRS and YFSETQ. The CDR3 is CASTPPGEAFNEQFF. As DNA, the CDR3 is TGCGCCAGCACCCCCCCAGGGGAAGCGTTCAATGAGCAGTTCTTC. Full variable domain (remainder filled in from reference TRBV5-1 and TRBJ2-1): KAGVTQTPRYLIKTRGQQVTLSCSPISGHRSVSWYQQTPGQGLQFLFEYFSETQRNKGNFPGRFSGRQFSNSRSEMNVSTLELGDSALYLCASTPPGEAFNEQFFGPGTRLTVL.

The V and J genes are TRBV4-3 and TRBJ2-5; TRBD2 might be the D (6 bases). The CDR3 totals 14 residues. Trimming took 1 base from V and 3 from J, leaving 9 bases between them. Germline loops: CDR1 LGHNA, CDR2 YSLEER. The CDR3 nucleotides are TGCGCCAGCAGCCAAGGGACTAATAAAGAGACCCAGTACTTC. It specifies CASSQGTNKETQYF.

The V and J genes are TRBV20-1 and TRBJ2-7, with 9 bases identical to TRBD1. The CDR3 sequence is 11 residues long. The germline V gene has CDR1 DFQATT and CDR2 SNEGSKA (reference sequence). V was pared by 7 bases and J by 3 bases, with 1 base of the junction left unmatched. CDR3 sequence reads: CSGTGDYEQYF. Here the CDR3 DNA reads TGCAGTGGGACAGGGGACTACGAGCAGTACTTC.

This rearrangement joins TRBV7-3 to TRBJ2-3, with 13 bases fitting TRBD2. CDR1 and CDR2 from the germline V gene are SGHTA and FQGTGA. With V trimmed by 8 bases and J by 4 bases, 6 bases remained unmatched. The CDR3 runs 15 residues. The CDR3 DNA reads as TGTGCCAGCGCTACGGGACTAGCGGGACCAGATACGCAGTATTTT. It yields the protein CASATGLAGPDTQYF.

The chain combines TRBV6-1 with TRBJ1-5; D remains ambiguous. This CDR3 comprises 14 residues. Trimming removed 8 bases from V and 3 bases from J, with 14 bases in between. CDR1 and CDR2 (germline): MNHNS, SASEGT. Here the CDR3 DNA reads TGTGCCAGCCGGCAAGGGCAGTCCAATCAGCCCCAGCATTTT. Amino acid sequence: CASRQGQSNQPQHF.

The chain joins TRBV18 to TRBJ1-5, with 7 bases identical to TRBD1. The CDR3 sequence is 19 residues long. Losses at the gene ends were 3 bases for V and 0 bases for J; bases not matched to a gene: 14. Germline V gene sequence: CDR1 KGHSH, CDR2 LQKENI. CDR3 protein: CASSPRPTGLESSNQPQHF. CDR3 bases: TGTGCCAGCTCACCCCGCCCGACAGGGTTGGAGAGTAGCAATCAGCCCCAGCATTTT.

The gene calls are TRBV9 and TRBJ2-1; tentatively, D is TRBD1 (6 bases). CDR1 is SGDLS, CDR2 YYNGEE, per germline. The CDR3 is made up of 15 amino acids. V dropped 1 base and J dropped 10 bases, with 18 bases sitting between them. The CDR3 here is CASSVTQRYRGEQFF. The DNA for the CDR3 is TGTGCCAGCAGCGTAACCCAGAGGTATAGGGGGGAGCAGTTCTTC.

The DNA of the CDR3 is TGTGCCAGCAGCTTTAGACAGACCTCCTACGAGCAGTACTTC. Protein sequence: CASSFRQTSYEQYF. The rearrangement links TRBV9 to TRBJ2-7, with D tentatively TRBD1 (5 bases). V lost 4 bases to trimming and J lost 0 bases, with 11 bases between them. CDR1 and CDR2 from the germline V gene are SGDLS and YYNGEE. The CDR3 has 14 residues.

A word on this clone: The same CDR3 also results from other DNA sequences found in this sample. This sequence joins TRBV19 and TRBJ2-1; D is unresolved. Germline V lookup: CDR1 LNHDA, CDR2 SQIVND (reference sequence). V gave up 3 bases and J gave up 0 bases, with 3 bases separating them. The CDR3 totals 13 residues. This CDR3 is CASSIGSYNEQFF. The CDR3 coding sequence is TGTGCCAGTAGTATTGGCTCCTACAATGAGCAGTTCTTC.

The gene calls are TRBV11-3 and TRBJ2-3; 10 bases align to TRBD1. The ends lost 5 bases at V and 4 bases at J; junction bases unmatched: 9. This CDR3 is 16 amino acids long. Germline values: CDR1 SGHNT, CDR2 YENEEA. For the CDR3, the DNA is TGTGCCAGCAGCCGTCCAGGGACAGGGGAAGCAGATACGCAGTATTTT. Translating gives CASSRPGTGEADTQYF.

This clone came up once. The chain carries TRBV5-6 and TRBJ1-3; D call uncertain. The V end lost 0 bases, the J end lost 0 bases, and 7 bases lay between the germline ends. Germline CDR1 and CDR2: SGHDT and YYEEEE. CDR3 length: 15 amino acids. CDR3 amino acids: CASSLGPFSGNTIYF. CDR3 nucleotides: TGTGCCAGCAGCTTGGGGCCATTCTCTGGAAACACCATATATTTT.

CDR3 nucleotides: TGTGCCAGCAGTGAGGCCACTGAAGCTTTCTTT. It encodes CASSEATEAFF. The rearrangement joins TRBV2 to TRBJ1-1; D call uncertain. Germline V CDR1 and CDR2: SNHLY, FYNNEI. The CDR3 consists of 11 residues. With 3 bases removed from V and 4 bases from J, the gap between germline ends came to 3 bases.

The J gene is TRBJ2-5, the V gene TRBV28; the D is unclear. Looked up from germline, CDR1 is MDHEN and CDR2 is SYDVKM. The CDR3 runs 13 residues. Trimming removed 2 bases at V and 2 bases at J, with 6 bases between. The DNA of the CDR3 is TGTGCCAGCAGTTTAGACTTTCAAGAGACCCAGTACTTC. Translation: CASSLDFQETQYF.

This clone was seen a single time. The V gene is TRBV14, the J gene TRBJ2-7, with D unclear. Trimming took 0 bases from V and 0 from J, leaving 9 bases between them. The CDR3 is made up of 15 amino acids. CDR1 SGHDN and CDR2 FVKESK come from the germline V gene. The CDR3 nucleotides read TGTGCCAGCAGCCAAGAAGGCTTCAGCTCCTACGAGCAGTACTTC. Translating gives CASSQEGFSSYEQYF.

The chain joins TRBV15 to TRBJ2-3; tentatively, D is TRBD1 (5 bases). V lost 6 bases and J lost 2, with 12 bases in between. This CDR3 contains 14 residues. Looked up from germline, CDR1 is LNHNV and CDR2 is YYDKDF (reference sequence). As DNA, the CDR3 is TGTGCCACCAGACGGACACTTCACACAGATACGCAGTATTTT. As protein: CATRRTLHTDTQYF. The full variable domain, completed using reference TRBV15 and TRBJ2-3, is DAMVIQNPRYQVTQFGKPVTLSCSQTLNHNVMYWYQQKSSQAPKLLFHYYDKDFNNEADTPDNFQSRRPNTSFCFLDIRSPGLGDTAMYLCATRRTLHTDTQYFGPGTRLTVL.

The V gene is TRBV9, the J gene TRBJ1-2; 7 bases fit TRBD1. The CDR3 has 14 amino acids. J lost 0 bases, V lost 6 bases, and 5 bases had no gene match. The germline CDR1 and CDR2 sequences are SGDLS and YYNGEE. The CDR3: CASNRQGANYGYTF. The CDR3 nucleotides are TGTGCCAGCAATAGACAGGGCGCTAACTATGGCTACACCTTC. Together with reference TRBV9 and TRBJ1-2, the CDR3 gives the full variable domain: DSGVTQTPKHLITATGQRVTLRCSPRSGDLSVYWYQQSLDQGLQFLIQYYNGEERAKGNILERFSAQQFPDLHSELNLSSLELGDSALYFCASNRQGANYGYTFGSGTRLTVV.